Shown below are 12 T cell receptor beta chains from a single sample sequenced in a study of T cells in Graves' hyperthyroidism and ophthalmopathy. Amplification targeted TCR beta CDR3 regions from RNA transcripts. The primer set for the first-round RT-PCR of the TCR CDR3 was HTBI. A single record per CDR3 protein comes from TCRdb applying MiXCR to the multiplex PCR reads. This sample yields roughly 290,000 distinct CDR3 sequences, of which about an eighth are seen a single time; 7.9% belongs to the top ten. Sequencing was performed on blood. The source of these receptors is a woman between 40 and 55 years old with Graves' hyperthyroidism.

This clonotype was detected ten times or more. The V call is TRBV30, the J call TRBJ2-3; D unresolved. The CDR3 covers 13 residues. Germline loops: CDR1 GTSNPN, CDR2 SVGIG (reference sequence). V lost 2 bases to trimming and J lost 2 bases, with 8 bases between them. For the CDR3, the DNA is TGTGCCTGGAGTTTGCGACCCACAGATACGCAGTATTTT. Amino acid sequence: CAWSLRPTDTQYF.

This clonotype was found once. The CDR3 region is CSASIKTQYF. The CDR3, as DNA: TGCAGTGCTAGCATAAAGACCCAGTACTTC. This rearrangement joins TRBV20-1 to TRBJ2-5, with D uncertain. The germline CDR1 and CDR2 sequences are DFQATT and SNEGSKA (reference sequence). The CDR3 covers 10 residues. V was pared by 3 bases and J by 6 bases, with 5 bases between.

Many counts were recorded for this clonotype. The chain is built from TRBV15 and TRBJ1-5; possible D gene TRBD1, 5 bases. CDR1 is LNHNV and CDR2 is YYDKDF in the germline V gene (reference sequence). This CDR3 has 14 residues. Trimming removed 1 base at V and 6 bases at J, with 10 bases between. CDR3 nucleotide sequence: TGTGCCACCAGCAGAGGAGGGGACGGTCAGCCCCAGCATTTT. It encodes CATSRGGDGQPQHF.

The table lists this clonotype with a count of one. A much larger clone differs by one base, so this may be a read error. This sequence joins TRBV11-2 and TRBJ2-2; D is possibly TRBD1 or TRBD2 (5 bases each). The CDR3 covers 15 residues. V was cut by 1 base and J by 6 bases, with 12 bases left in between. In germline, CDR1 is SGHAT, CDR2 FQNNGV. The CDR3 reads CASSLGGARAGELFF. The DNA for the CDR3 is TGTGCCAGCAGCTTAGGGGGCGCGAGGGCCGGGGAGCTGTTTTTT.

This clonotype was counted at least ten times. The gene calls are TRBV5-1 and TRBJ1-5; D is possibly TRBD1 (6 bases). CDR1 is SGHRS and CDR2 is YFSETQ in the germline V gene. The V gene lost 4 bases and the J gene lost 4 bases, with 15 bases spanning the gap. The CDR3 length is 15 residues. The CDR3 coding sequence is TGCGCCAGCAGCCCGGCCGGGACAAATAATCAGCCCCAGCATTTT. Translating gives CASSPAGTNNQPQHF.

At least ten counts were recorded for this clonotype. This chain uses TRBV2 with TRBJ2-7; D ambiguous. The V and J ends lost 4 bases and 2 bases respectively, with 12 bases between them. Germline lookup yields CDR1 SNHLY and CDR2 FYNNEI. This CDR3 spans 14 amino acids. In DNA, the CDR3 is TGTGCCAGCAGTGCTCTTGGGCCAACCTACGAGCAGTACTTC. The encoded protein is CASSALGPTYEQYF.

There are a few counts of this clonotype. A single base separates this from a much larger clone, so it may be a read error. The DNA for the CDR3 is TGTGCCAGCAGCGTTACTAGCGACGCAGATACGCAGTATTTT. It codes for CASSVTSDADTQYF. The chain combines TRBV2 with TRBJ2-3; 7 nucleotides align to TRBD2. The CDR3 extends over 14 amino acids. V lost 6 bases, J lost 4 bases, and 7 bases stayed unmatched. The germline V gene has CDR1 SNHLY and CDR2 FYNNEI.

At least ten counts were recorded for this clonotype. The chain joins TRBV3-1 to TRBJ2-1, with no clear D. The germline V and J ends were trimmed by 4 bases and 13 bases, with 14 bases remaining between them. The CDR3 is 12 residues long. The germline CDR1 and CDR2 sequences are LGHDT and YNNKEL (reference sequence). The CDR3: CASSPLWVPQFF. CDR3 coding DNA: TGTGCCAGCAGCCCTCTTTGGGTCCCTCAGTTCTTC.

The rearrangement links TRBV13 to TRBJ2-3; 8 nucleotides line up with TRBD2. Germline loops: CDR1 PRHDT, CDR2 FYEKMQ (reference sequence). The CDR3 length is 13 residues. CDR3 sequence: CVTVKRESDTQYF. As DNA, the CDR3 is TGTGTCACGGTGAAGCGGGAGTCAGATACGCAGTATTTT.

This clonotype has only a few counts. The genes are TRBV5-6 and TRBJ2-5; D unresolved. V was clipped by 0 bases and J by 1 base, with 7 bases between them. Looked up from germline, CDR1 is SGHDT and CDR2 is YYEEEE. The CDR3 runs to 14 residues. The CDR3 nucleotides are TGTGCCAGCAGCTTGGTAACAGTCCAAGAGACCCAGTACTTC. Translated, it gives CASSLVTVQETQYF.

This clonotype was seen ten or more times. This chain joins TRBV3-1 and TRBJ2-5, with 11 bases aligning to TRBD2. The J segment lost 4 bases and the V segment lost 3 bases, leaving 7 bases of the junction unmatched. This CDR3 is built from 16 residues. Germline V CDR1 and CDR2: LGHDT, YNNKEL (reference sequence). CDR3 bases: TGTGCCAGCAGCCAGACTAGCGGGAACGTGGCAGAGACCCAGTACTTC. Translated: CASSQTSGNVAETQYF.

In this sample, this clonotype turned up many times. This chain links TRBV27 with TRBJ1-5; TRBD1 aligns across 7 bases. Germline V CDR1 and CDR2: MNHEY, SMNVEV (reference sequence). The CDR3 runs 16 residues. The J segment lost 3 bases and the V segment lost 0 bases, leaving 5 bases of the junction unmatched. The CDR3 reads CASSLSGGLNNQPQHF. The CDR3 nucleotides read TGTGCCAGCAGTTTATCAGGGGGCCTGAACAATCAGCCCCAGCATTTT.